The T cell receptor beta chain described here comes from a study of blood T cells in healthy people across ages. Together with a sample-barcoded 5' primer, a J-beta primer mix was included in a second PCR lasting about 7 to 12 cycles. TCRdb reanalysed the 5' RACE reads using MiXCR and keeps one entry per CDR3 protein. The profile shows 600,000 to 800,000 distinct CDR3 sequences, around 50% of them singletons. The trim removed 3 bases at V and 8 bases at J, leaving 5 bases unmatched. This CDR3 region has 13 residues. The germline V gene has CDR1 SGHTA and CDR2 FQGNSA. Study observations and caveats: More naive CD4+ cells and higher diversity marked long-lived donors relative to aged donors. TCR beta diversity was tightly associated with the proportion of naive T cells.

The individuals who served as donors were healthy Caucasians living in Russia, aged roughly 6 to 90. This clonotype was detected ten times or more. The target antigen is unknown. The source material was blood. The TCR sequence derives from a woman of 80 years or more in good health. The chain combines TRBV7-2 with TRBJ1-2; 8 nucleotides agree with TRBD1. CDR3 DNA: TGTGCCAGCAGCTTGCAGACAGGGGACGGCTACACCTTC. The encoded protein is CASSLQTGDGYTF.